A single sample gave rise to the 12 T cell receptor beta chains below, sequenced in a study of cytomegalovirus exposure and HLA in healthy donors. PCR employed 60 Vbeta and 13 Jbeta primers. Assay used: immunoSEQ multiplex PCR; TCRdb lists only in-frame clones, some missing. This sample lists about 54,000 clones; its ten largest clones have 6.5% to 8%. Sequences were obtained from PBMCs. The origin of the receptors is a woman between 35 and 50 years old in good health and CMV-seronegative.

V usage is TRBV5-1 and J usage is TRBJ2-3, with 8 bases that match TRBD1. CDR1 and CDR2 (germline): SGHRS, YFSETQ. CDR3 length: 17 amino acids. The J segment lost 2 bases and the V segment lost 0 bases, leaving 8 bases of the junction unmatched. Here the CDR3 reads CASSLGQGMGNTDTQYF. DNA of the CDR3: TGCGCCAGCAGCTTGGGACAGGGGATGGGGAACACAGATACGCAGTATTTT. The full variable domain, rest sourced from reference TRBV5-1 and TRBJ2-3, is KAGVTQTPRYLIKTRGQQVTLSCSPISGHRSVSWYQQTPGQGLQFLFEYFSETQRNKGNFPGRFSGRQFSNSRSEMNVSTLELGDSALYLCASSLGQGMGNTDTQYFGPGTRLTVL.

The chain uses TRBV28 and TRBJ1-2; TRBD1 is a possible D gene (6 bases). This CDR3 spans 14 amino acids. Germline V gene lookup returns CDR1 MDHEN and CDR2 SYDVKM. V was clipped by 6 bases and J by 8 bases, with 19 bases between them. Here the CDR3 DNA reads TGTGCCAGCAGAGGGGGGGCCAGGGATGGCGGCTACACCTTC. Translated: CASRGGARDGGYTF.

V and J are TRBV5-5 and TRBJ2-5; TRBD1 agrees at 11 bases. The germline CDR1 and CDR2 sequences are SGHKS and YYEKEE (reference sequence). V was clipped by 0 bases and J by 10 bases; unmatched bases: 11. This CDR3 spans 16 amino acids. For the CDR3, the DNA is TGTGCCAGCAGCTTGGACCTGGACAGGGGGCTTTTCGGCCAGTACTTC. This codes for CASSLDLDRGLFGQYF.

The CDR3 sequence is CASSMGRVGSYNEQFF. CDR3 DNA sequence: TGTGCCAGTAGTATGGGCAGGGTGGGCTCCTACAATGAGCAGTTCTTC. The chain is built from TRBV19 and TRBJ2-1, with D perhaps matching TRBD1 (5 bases). This CDR3 has 16 residues. Per germline, CDR1 LNHDA and CDR2 SQIVND (reference sequence). V was shortened by 3 bases and J by 0 bases, with 12 bases between the two germline ends.

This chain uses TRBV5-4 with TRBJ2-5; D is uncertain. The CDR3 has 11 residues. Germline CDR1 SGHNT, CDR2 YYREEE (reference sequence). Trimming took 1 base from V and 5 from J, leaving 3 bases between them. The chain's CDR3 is CASSLPETQYF. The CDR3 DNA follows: TGTGCCAGCAGCTTGCCGGAGACCCAGTACTTC.

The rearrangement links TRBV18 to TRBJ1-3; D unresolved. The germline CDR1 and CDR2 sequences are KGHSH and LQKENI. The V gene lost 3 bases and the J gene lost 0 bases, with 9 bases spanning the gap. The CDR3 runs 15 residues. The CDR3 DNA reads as TGTGCCAGCTCACCTGTGAGCTCCTCTGGAAACACCATATATTTT. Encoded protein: CASSPVSSSGNTIYF.

The CDR3 nucleotides are TGTGCCAGCAGTGAAGCATCGGTCACCGGGGGTATACCGTCACCCCTCCACTTT. Residues: CASSEASVTGGIPSPLHF. The chain recombines TRBV6-1 with TRBJ1-6, with D perhaps matching TRBD1 (5 bases). Trimming took 0 bases from V and 10 from J, leaving 22 bases between them. CDR1 MNHNS and CDR2 SASEGT come from the germline V gene. This CDR3 is built from 18 residues.

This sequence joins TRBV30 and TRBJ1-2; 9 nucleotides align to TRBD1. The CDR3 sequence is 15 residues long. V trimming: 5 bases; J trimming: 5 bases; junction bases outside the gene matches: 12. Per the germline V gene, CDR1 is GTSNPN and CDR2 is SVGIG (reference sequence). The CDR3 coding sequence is TGTGCCTGGGACTCGGGTGGTGGGACAGGGTATGGCTACACCTTC. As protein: CAWDSGGGTGYGYTF.

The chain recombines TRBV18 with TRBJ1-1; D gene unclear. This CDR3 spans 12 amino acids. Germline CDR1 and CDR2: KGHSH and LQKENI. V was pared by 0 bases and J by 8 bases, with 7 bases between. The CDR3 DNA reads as TGTGCCAGCTCACCACCGGCGGCAGAAGCTTTCTTT. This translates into CASSPPAAEAFF.

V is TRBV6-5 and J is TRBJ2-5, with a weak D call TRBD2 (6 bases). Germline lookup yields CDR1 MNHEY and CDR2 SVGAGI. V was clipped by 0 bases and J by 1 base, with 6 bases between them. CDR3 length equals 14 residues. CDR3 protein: CASSYSSGQETQYF. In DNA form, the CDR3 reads TGTGCCAGCAGTTACTCTAGCGGCCAAGAGACCCAGTACTTC.

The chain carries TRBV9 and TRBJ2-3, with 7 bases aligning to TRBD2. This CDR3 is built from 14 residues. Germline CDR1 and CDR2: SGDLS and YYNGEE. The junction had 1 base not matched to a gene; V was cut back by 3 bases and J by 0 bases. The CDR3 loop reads CASSERESTDTQYF. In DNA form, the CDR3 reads TGTGCCAGCAGCGAGCGGGAAAGCACAGATACGCAGTATTTT.

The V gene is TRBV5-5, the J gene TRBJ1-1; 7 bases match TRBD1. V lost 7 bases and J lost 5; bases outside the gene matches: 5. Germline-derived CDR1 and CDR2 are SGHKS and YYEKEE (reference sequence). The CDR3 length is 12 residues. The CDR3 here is CASAGGMTEAFF. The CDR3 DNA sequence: TGTGCCAGCGCAGGGGGGATGACTGAAGCTTTCTTT.